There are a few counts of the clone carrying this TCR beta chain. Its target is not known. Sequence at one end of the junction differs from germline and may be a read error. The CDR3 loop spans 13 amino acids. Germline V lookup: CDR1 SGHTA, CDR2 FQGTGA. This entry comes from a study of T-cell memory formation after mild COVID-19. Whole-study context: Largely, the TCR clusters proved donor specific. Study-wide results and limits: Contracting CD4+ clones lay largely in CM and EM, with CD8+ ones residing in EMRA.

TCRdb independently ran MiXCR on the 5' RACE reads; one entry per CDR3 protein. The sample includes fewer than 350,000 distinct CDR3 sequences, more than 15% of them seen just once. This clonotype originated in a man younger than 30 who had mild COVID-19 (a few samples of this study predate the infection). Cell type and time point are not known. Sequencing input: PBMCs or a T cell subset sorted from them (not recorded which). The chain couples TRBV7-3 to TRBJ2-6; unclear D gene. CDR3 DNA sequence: TGTGCCAGCAGCGCGAGGCCGGACGTACCCCGGGCTTTC. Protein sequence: CASSARPDVPRAF. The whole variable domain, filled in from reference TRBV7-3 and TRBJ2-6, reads GAGVSQTPSNKVTEKGKYVELRCDPISGHTALYWYRQSLGQGPEFLIYFQGTGAADDSGLPNDRFFAVRPEGSVSTLKIQRTERGDSAVYLCASSARPDVPRAFGAGSRLTVL.